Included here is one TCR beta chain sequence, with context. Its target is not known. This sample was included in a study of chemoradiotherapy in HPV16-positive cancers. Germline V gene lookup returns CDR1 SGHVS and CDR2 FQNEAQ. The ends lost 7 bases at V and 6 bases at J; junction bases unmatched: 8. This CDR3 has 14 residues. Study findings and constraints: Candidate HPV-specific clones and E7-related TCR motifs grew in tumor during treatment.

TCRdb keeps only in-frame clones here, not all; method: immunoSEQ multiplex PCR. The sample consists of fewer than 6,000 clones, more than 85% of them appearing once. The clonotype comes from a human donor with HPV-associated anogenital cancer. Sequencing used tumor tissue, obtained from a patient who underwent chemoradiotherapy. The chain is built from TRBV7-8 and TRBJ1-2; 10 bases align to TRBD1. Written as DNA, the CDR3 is TGTGCCAGCAACCCCGGGGACAGGGGAAATGGCTACACCTTC. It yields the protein CASNPGDRGNGYTF.